The 13 T cell receptor beta chains below come from one sample, sequenced in a study of cytomegalovirus exposure and HLA in healthy donors. The study ran its PCR with 60 Vbeta and 13 Jbeta primers. Here immunoSEQ multiplex PCR was the method, and the copy in TCRdb shows in-frame clones only, minus some. The sample holds 110,000 to 150,000 clones, roughly 70% seen once. Sequenced material: PBMCs. Receptors originate from a man aged 25-45 years in good health and CMV-seronegative.

This clone was seen a handful of times. The V and J genes are TRBV10-3 and TRBJ1-1; 8 bases are a match to TRBD1. Unmatched junction bases numbered 6, after V lost 5 bases and J lost 1 base. The CDR3 length is 15 residues. The germline V gene has CDR1 ENHRY and CDR2 SYGVKD. The CDR3 loop reads CAISQDRDANTEAFF. The CDR3 coding sequence is TGTGCCATCAGTCAGGACAGGGATGCGAACACTGAAGCTTTCTTT.

In this sample, this clone turned up a few times. The rearrangement joins TRBV2 to TRBJ1-2; D possibly corresponds to TRBD1 (5 bases). The CDR3 contains 14 residues. Per the germline V gene, CDR1 is SNHLY and CDR2 is FYNNEI. V dropped 9 bases and J dropped 2 bases, with 16 bases sitting between them. The CDR3 is CARNADSKNYGYTF. For the CDR3, the DNA is TGTGCCAGGAATGCTGACAGCAAAAACTATGGCTACACCTTC. The whole variable domain, filled in from reference TRBV2 and TRBJ1-2, reads EPEVTQTPSHQVTQMGQEVILRCVPISNHLYFYWYRQILGQKVEFLVSFYNNEISEKSEIFDDQFSVERPDGSNFTLKIRSTKLEDSAMYFCARNADSKNYGYTFGSGTRLTVV.

CDR3 nucleotides: TGTGCCAGCAGCCGACAGGGGGCGGACACCGGGGAGCTGTTTTTT. Translated: CASSRQGADTGELFF. The V gene is TRBV4-2, the J gene TRBJ2-2, with 10 positions matching TRBD1. The germline gives CDR1 LGHNA, CDR2 YNFKEQ. CDR3 length equals 15 residues. The trim removed 4 bases at V and 3 bases at J, leaving 2 bases unmatched.

This chain connects TRBV28 to TRBJ2-5; TRBD1 agrees at 12 bases. With 5 bases clipped from V and 3 bases from J, the junction kept 7 bases outside the gene matches. The V gene's germline CDR1 is MDHEN and CDR2 SYDVKM. The length of the CDR3 is 16 residues. The chain's CDR3 is CASSDRGTGGKETQYF. The CDR3 nucleotides read TGTGCCAGCAGTGACAGAGGGACAGGGGGCAAAGAGACCCAGTACTTC.

V usage is TRBV9 and J usage is TRBJ2-7, with TRBD1 matching over 8 bases. There are 14 residues in the CDR3. Germline loops: CDR1 SGDLS, CDR2 YYNGEE. The J segment lost 3 bases and the V segment lost 4 bases, leaving 6 bases of the junction unmatched. CDR3: CASSPTGQGYEQYF. CDR3 nucleotide sequence: TGTGCCAGCAGCCCTACAGGACAGGGCTACGAGCAGTACTTC.

The V call is TRBV4-1, the J call TRBJ2-7; perhaps TRBD2 as D (6 bases). Per the germline V gene, CDR1 is MGHRA and CDR2 is YSYEKL. The CDR3 covers 14 residues. V shed 1 base and J shed 5 bases, with 12 bases lying between them. The CDR3 nucleotides are TGCGCCAGCAGCCAAGGGGCGGGACCCGACGAGCAGTACTTC. Amino acids: CASSQGAGPDEQYF.

This chain joins TRBV2 and TRBJ1-4, with a weak D call TRBD1 (6 bases). This CDR3 has 15 residues. The germline V gene encodes CDR1 SNHLY and CDR2 FYNNEI. Trimming removed 7 bases at V and 4 bases at J, with 16 bases between. CDR3: CASTEDRKYNEKLFF. The CDR3 DNA reads as TGTGCCAGCACCGAGGACAGAAAGTATAATGAAAAACTGTTTTTT.

This sequence joins TRBV29-1 and TRBJ1-6; D remains ambiguous. Germline V CDR1 and CDR2: SQVTM, ANQGSEA. Trimming left V 8 bases short and J 10 bases short, with 12 bases between. The CDR3 has 11 residues. CDR3 loop: CSPRSGSPLHF. The CDR3 coding sequence is TGCAGCCCTCGGAGTGGGTCACCCCTCCACTTT.

V gene TRBV27 combines with J gene TRBJ1-5; D not certain. This CDR3 has 16 residues. Germline CDR1 is MNHEY and CDR2 is SMNVEV (reference sequence). V lost 2 bases and J lost 4, with 15 bases in between. DNA for the CDR3: TGTGCCAGCAGTTTAGGTGCGGGAGGCCCAAATCAGCCCCAGCATTTT. Its translation is CASSLGAGGPNQPQHF.

The chain employs TRBV28 and TRBJ2-7; 7 nucleotides agree with TRBD1. Germline CDR1 reads MDHEN; CDR2 reads SYDVKM. The CDR3 has 12 amino acids. The V gene end was trimmed by 10 bases and the J gene end by 3 bases; junction bases not matched to a gene: 6. CDR3 residues: CAIGDRHYEQYF. The CDR3 coding sequence is TGTGCCATTGGGGACAGACACTACGAGCAGTACTTC.

The chain links TRBV30 to TRBJ2-1, with 11 nucleotides matching TRBD2. The CDR3 runs to 16 residues. The germline V gene encodes CDR1 GTSNPN and CDR2 SVGIG (reference sequence). V shed 5 bases and J 5 bases; nucleotides not matched to a gene: 11. The CDR3 DNA reads as TGTGCCTGGGTTCGGCGGACTAGCGGGTGGAACAATGAGCAGTTCTTC. This codes for CAWVRRTSGWNNEQFF.

This clone was counted a few times. The chain couples TRBV19 to TRBJ1-6; no firm D call. Germline CDR1 is LNHDA and CDR2 is SQIVND (reference sequence). Trimming shortened V by 3 bases and J by 5 bases, and 8 bases separated the two germline ends. The CDR3 spans 14 residues. CDR3 protein: CASSIALNNSPLHF. DNA of the CDR3: TGTGCCAGTAGTATCGCTCTAAATAATTCACCCCTCCACTTT.

This clone occurred a few times. This chain joins TRBV18 and TRBJ1-5; 7 bases map to TRBD1. CDR1 KGHSH and CDR2 LQKENI come from the germline V gene. After removal of 4 bases from V and 2 bases from J, the junction contained 2 bases not matched to a gene. The CDR3 totals 14 residues. The CDR3 protein is CASSQGAGNQPQHF. The CDR3 DNA reads as TGTGCCAGCTCACAGGGGGCCGGCAATCAGCCCCAGCATTTT.